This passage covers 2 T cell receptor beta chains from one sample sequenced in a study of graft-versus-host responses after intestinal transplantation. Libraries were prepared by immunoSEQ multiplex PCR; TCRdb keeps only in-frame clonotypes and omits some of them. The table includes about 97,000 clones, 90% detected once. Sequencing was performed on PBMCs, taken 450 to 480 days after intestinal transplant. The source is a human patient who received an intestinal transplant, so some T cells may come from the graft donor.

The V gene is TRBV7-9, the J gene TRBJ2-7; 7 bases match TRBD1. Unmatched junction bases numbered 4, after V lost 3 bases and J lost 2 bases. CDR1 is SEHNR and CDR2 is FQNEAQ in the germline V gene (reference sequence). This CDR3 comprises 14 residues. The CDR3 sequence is CASSFAGGTYEQYF. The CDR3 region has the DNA TGTGCCAGCAGCTTTGCAGGGGGTACCTACGAGCAGTACTTC.

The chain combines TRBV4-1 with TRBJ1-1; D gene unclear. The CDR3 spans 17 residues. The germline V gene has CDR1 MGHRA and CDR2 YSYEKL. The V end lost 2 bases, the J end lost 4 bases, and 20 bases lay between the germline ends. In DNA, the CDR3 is TGCGCCAGCAGCCAATCTGGTTTCATGGGAGGGTCCACTGAAGCTTTCTTT. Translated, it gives CASSQSGFMGGSTEAFF.